The T cell receptor beta chain under discussion was sequenced for a study of blood T cells in healthy people across ages. Combining a sample-barcoded 5' primer with a J-beta primer mix, a second PCR ran for 7 to 11 cycles. In TCRdb, the 5' RACE reads were re-called with MiXCR into one record per CDR3 protein. The repertoire holds more than 750,000 distinct CDR3 sequences, with roughly 28% as singletons. This CDR3 is built from 14 residues. Germline CDR1 SGHTA, CDR2 FQGNSA. Per sample, at least 5.5 micrograms of total RNA were extracted. These same records also appear under a second study, on T cells of mothers and their children. That source adds: All extracted RNA went into cDNA synthesis, around 1.6 ug per 15 ul.

This clonotype originated in a woman aged 40 to 50 in good health. The chain uses TRBV7-2 and TRBJ2-5, with D unclear. With the DNA end fitting TRBJ2-7 better, the J assignment may be wrong. The sample consisted of blood. CDR3 sequence: CASSLGEDPYEQYF. The CDR3 DNA sequence: TGTGCCAGCAGCTTAGGGGAAGACCCCTACGAGCAGTACTTC.